A selection of T cell receptor beta chains follows, all from one sample in a study of T-cell memory formation after mild COVID-19. TCRdb ran MiXCR on the 5' RACE reads and lists one entry per CDR3 protein. The top ten clones hold under 30% of a sample with 110,000 to 150,000 distinct CDR3 sequences, 11% to 15% of them seen once. The sequenced sample was PBMCs or a T cell subset sorted from them (not recorded which). The receptors here all came from an adult woman who had mild COVID-19 (a few samples of this study predate the infection). Cell type and time point are not known. The CDR3 runs from the conserved cysteine through the conserved F or W. Fields, in order: clone size, D gene, J gene, V gene, CDR3 protein, CDR3 DNA. D genes are given only for firm matches. Size is stated for part of the rows, as once, few or many counts, or as a class when the clone is expanded.

large | TRBD1 | TRBJ2-5 | TRBV9 | CASSKTGAGETQYF | TGTGCCAGCAGCAAGACAGGGGCGGGAGAGACCCAGTACTTC
- | - | TRBJ1-5 | TRBV12-3/TRBV12-4 | CASSLRGRGNQPQHF | TGTGCCAGCAGTTTACGGGGGCGAGGCAATCAGCCCCAGCATTTT
few | - | TRBJ2-1 | TRBV20-1 | CSARPRRHGYNEQFF | TGCAGTGCTAGACCCCGGAGGCACGGTTACAATGAGCAGTTCTTC
few | TRBD1 | TRBJ1-1 | TRBV5-1 | CASSWTGEDTEAFF | TGCGCCAGCAGCTGGACAGGGGAGGACACTGAAGCTTTCTTT
- | - | TRBJ2-7 | TRBV7-8 | CASSSGPGGYEQYF | TGTGCCAGCAGCTCCGGGCCAGGGGGGTACGAGCAGTACTTC
few | TRBD2 | TRBJ2-2 | TRBV3-1 | CASSQELASGGIITGELFF | TGTGCCAGCAGCCAAGAGTTGGCTAGCGGGGGAATTATCACCGGGGAGCTGTTTTTT
- | - | TRBJ2-1 | TRBV20-1 | CSARTSLMGAYNEQFF | TGCAGTGCTAGAACCTCTTTGATGGGAGCATACAATGAGCAGTTCTTC
few | TRBD1 | TRBJ2-1 | TRBV20-1 | CSARETGGGKNEQFF | TGCAGTGCTAGAGAAACAGGGGGCGGAAAGAATGAGCAGTTCTTC
few | TRBD1 | TRBJ1-1 | TRBV5-5 | CASRGTANTEAFF | TGTGCCAGCCGCGGGACAGCAAACACTGAAGCTTTCTTT
few | - | TRBJ2-5 | TRBV25-1 | CASSRGTAQETQYF | TGTGCCAGCAGTCGAGGGACGGCACAAGAGACCCAGTACTTC
many | TRBD1 | TRBJ1-1 | TRBV7-9 | CASSPGTGLEAFF | TGTGCCAGCAGCCCAGGGACAGGGCTTGAAGCTTTCTTT
few | TRBD2 | TRBJ2-1 | TRBV6-2/TRBV6-3 | CASGQTSGRGPGNEQFF | TGTGCCAGCGGGCAGACTAGCGGGAGGGGGCCGGGAAATGAGCAGTTCTTC
few | TRBD2 | TRBJ2-5 | TRBV5-6 | CASSLVPSGIQETQYF | TGTGCCAGCAGCTTGGTTCCTAGCGGTATCCAAGAGACCCAGTACTTC
- | - | TRBJ1-4 | TRBV24-1 | CATSDGTQLFF | TGTGCCACCAGTGACGGGACTCAACTGTTTTTT
- | TRBD1 | TRBJ2-7 | TRBV9 | CASSVAPGQTYEQYF | TGTGCCAGCAGCGTAGCACCGGGACAGACCTACGAGCAGTACTTC
- | TRBD1 | TRBJ2-7 | TRBV20-1 | CSGLTGSYEQYF | TGCAGTGGTCTGACAGGGAGCTACGAGCAGTACTTC
- | - | TRBJ2-5 | TRBV4-3 | CASSRGRGRLGETQYF | TGCGCCAGCAGCCGAGGGCGGGGTCGACTGGGGGAGACCCAGTACTTC
few | TRBD2 | TRBJ2-7 | TRBV2 | CASRGLAAYEQYF | TGTGCCAGCAGGGGACTAGCGGCCTACGAGCAGTACTTC
few | - | TRBJ2-3 | TRBV6-5 | CASTAGSTDTQYF | TGTGCCAGCACAGCAGGGTCCACAGATACGCAGTATTTT
few | TRBD1 | TRBJ2-7 | TRBV11-2 | CASSLVSGTGATRAAYEQYF | TGTGCCAGCAGCTTAGTATCCGGGACAGGGGCGACCCGCGCCGCCTACGAGCAGTACTTC
few | TRBD2 | TRBJ2-3 | TRBV11-2 | CASSYGLAGDADTQYF | TGTGCCAGCAGCTACGGACTAGCGGGGGACGCAGATACGCAGTATTTT